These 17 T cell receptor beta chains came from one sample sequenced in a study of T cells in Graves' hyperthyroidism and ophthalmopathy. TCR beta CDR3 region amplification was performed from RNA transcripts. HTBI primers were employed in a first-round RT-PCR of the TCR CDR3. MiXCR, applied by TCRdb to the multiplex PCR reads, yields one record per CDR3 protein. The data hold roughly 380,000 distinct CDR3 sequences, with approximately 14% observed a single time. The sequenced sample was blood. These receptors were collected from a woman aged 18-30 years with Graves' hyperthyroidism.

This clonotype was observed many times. The CDR3 DNA reads as TGTGCCAGCAGCTCCGTTATAGCGGGCACAGATACGCAGTATTTT. Protein: CASSSVIAGTDTQYF. The rearrangement links TRBV7-2 to TRBJ2-3, with D tentatively TRBD2 (6 bases). CDR1 and CDR2 from the germline V gene are SGHTA and FQGNSA. CDR3 length: 15 amino acids. V lost 4 bases and J lost 1, with 12 bases in between.

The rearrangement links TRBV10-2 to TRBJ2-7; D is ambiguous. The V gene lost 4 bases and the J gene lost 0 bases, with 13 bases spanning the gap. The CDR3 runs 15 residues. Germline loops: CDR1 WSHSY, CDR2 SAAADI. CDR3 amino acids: CASSVRPTSSYEQYF. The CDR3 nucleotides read TGCGCCAGCAGTGTTAGGCCTACAAGCTCCTACGAGCAGTACTTC.

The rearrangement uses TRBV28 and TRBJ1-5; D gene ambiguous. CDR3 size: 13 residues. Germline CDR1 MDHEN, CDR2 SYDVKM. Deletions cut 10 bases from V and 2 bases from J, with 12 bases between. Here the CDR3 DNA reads TGTGCCACTAGGACGACGGGCAATCAGCCCCAGCATTTT. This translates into CATRTTGNQPQHF.

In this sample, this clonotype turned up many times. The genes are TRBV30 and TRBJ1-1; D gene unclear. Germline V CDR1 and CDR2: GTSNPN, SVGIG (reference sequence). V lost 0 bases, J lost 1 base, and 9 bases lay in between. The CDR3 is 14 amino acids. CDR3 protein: CAWSVVGRNTEAFF. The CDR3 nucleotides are TGTGCCTGGAGTGTGGTGGGCAGGAACACTGAAGCTTTCTTT.

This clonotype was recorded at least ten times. CDR3: CASSGQDRGNTEAFF. Written as DNA, the CDR3 is TGTGCCAGCAGTGGACAGGACCGGGGGAACACTGAAGCTTTCTTT. The V call is TRBV28, the J call TRBJ1-1, with 7 bases identical to TRBD1. Germline V lookup: CDR1 MDHEN, CDR2 SYDVKM. The CDR3 has 15 amino acids. With 5 bases clipped from V and 1 base from J, the junction kept 7 bases outside the gene matches.

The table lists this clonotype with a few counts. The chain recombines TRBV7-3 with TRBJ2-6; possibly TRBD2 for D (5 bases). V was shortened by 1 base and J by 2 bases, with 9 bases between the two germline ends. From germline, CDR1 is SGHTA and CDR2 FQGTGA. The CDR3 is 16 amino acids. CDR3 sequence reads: CASSLRPRAGANVLTF. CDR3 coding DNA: TGTGCCAGCAGCTTAAGGCCGAGGGCTGGGGCCAACGTCCTGACTTTC.

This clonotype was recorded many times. CDR3 coding DNA: TGTGCCAGCAGTGGTTCGGAGTATGGCTACACCTTC. Translation gives CASSGSEYGYTF. The chain employs TRBV2 and TRBJ1-2; D is undetermined. The CDR3 consists of 12 residues. The germline V gene encodes CDR1 SNHLY and CDR2 FYNNEI. The V end was cut by 4 bases, the J end by 5 bases, with 8 bases between.

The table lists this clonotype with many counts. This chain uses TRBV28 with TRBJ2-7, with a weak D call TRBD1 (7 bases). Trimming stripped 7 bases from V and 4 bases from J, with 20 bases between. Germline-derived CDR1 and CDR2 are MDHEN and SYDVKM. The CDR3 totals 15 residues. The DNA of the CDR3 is TGTGCCAGCATCGGGAGTGGGACAGTGCATTACGAGCAGTACTTC. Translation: CASIGSGTVHYEQYF.

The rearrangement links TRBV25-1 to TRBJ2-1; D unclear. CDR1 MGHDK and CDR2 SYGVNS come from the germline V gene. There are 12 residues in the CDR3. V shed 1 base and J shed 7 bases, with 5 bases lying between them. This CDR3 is CASSEFGNEQFF. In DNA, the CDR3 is TGTGCCAGCAGTGAATTTGGGAATGAGCAGTTCTTC.

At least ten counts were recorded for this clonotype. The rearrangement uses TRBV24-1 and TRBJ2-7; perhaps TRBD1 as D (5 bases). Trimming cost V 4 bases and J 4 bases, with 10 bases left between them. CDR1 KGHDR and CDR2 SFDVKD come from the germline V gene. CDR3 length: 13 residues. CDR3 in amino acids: CATSDQDIYEQYF. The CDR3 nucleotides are TGTGCCACCAGTGACCAGGACATTTACGAGCAGTACTTC.

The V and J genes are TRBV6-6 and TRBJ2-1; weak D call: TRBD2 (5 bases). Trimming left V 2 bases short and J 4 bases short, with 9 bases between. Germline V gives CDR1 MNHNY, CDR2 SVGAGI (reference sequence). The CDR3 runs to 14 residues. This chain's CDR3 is CASSYESGYNEQFF. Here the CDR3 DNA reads TGTGCCAGCAGTTACGAGAGCGGATACAATGAGCAGTTCTTC.

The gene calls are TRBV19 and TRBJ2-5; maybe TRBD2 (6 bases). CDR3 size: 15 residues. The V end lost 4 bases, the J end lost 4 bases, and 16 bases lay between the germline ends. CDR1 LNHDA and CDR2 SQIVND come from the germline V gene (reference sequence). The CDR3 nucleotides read TGTGCCAGTAGTAGGGAGGACTTGGGGCCAGAGACCCAGTACTTC. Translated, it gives CASSREDLGPETQYF.

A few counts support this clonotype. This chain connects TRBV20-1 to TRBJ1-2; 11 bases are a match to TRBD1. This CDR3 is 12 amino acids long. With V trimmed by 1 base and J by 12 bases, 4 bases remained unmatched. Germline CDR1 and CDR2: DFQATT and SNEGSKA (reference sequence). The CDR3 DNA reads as TGCAGTGCTAGAGGGACAGGGGGCATCCACACCTTC. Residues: CSARGTGGIHTF.

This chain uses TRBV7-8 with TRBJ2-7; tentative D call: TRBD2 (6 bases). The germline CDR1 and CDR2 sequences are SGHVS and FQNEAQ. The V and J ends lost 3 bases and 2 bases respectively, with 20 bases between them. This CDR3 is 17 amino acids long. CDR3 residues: CASSLRLVRETPYEQYF. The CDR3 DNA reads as TGTGCCAGCAGCTTGCGTCTGGTACGGGAGACCCCCTACGAGCAGTACTTC.

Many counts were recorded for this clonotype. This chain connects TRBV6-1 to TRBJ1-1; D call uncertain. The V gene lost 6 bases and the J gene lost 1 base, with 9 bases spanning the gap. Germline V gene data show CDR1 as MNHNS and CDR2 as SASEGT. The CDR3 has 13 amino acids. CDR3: CASRTAGNTEAFF. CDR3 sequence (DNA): TGTGCCAGCAGAACGGCCGGGAACACTGAAGCTTTCTTT.

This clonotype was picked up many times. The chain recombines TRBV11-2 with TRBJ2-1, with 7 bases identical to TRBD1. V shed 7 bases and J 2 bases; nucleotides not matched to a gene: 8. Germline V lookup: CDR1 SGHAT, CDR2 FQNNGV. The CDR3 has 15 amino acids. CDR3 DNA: TGTGCCAGCACCGGAGACAGGGCAACCTACAATGAGCAGTTCTTC. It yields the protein CASTGDRATYNEQFF. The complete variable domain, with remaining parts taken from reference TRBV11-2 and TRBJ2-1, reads EAGVAQSPRYKIIEKRQSVAFWCNPISGHATLYWYQQILGQGPKLLIQFQNNGVVDDSQLPKDRFSAERLKGVDSTLKIQPAKLEDSAVYLCASTGDRATYNEQFFGPGTRLTVL.

The chain's CDR3 is CASSLVGSLSGNTIYF. The DNA of the CDR3 is TGTGCCAGCAGCTTGGTAGGCAGCCTCTCTGGAAACACCATATATTTT. The chain employs TRBV5-6 and TRBJ1-3; D is unclear. Germline values: CDR1 SGHDT, CDR2 YYEEEE. The CDR3 consists of 16 residues. V lost 0 bases and J 0 bases, leaving 10 bases between the germline ends.